This TCR beta chain was retrieved from a study of blood T cells in healthy people across ages. Findings and caveats of the study: Those diversity estimates obtained from one million T cells were thought to be underestimates. For the donors, CMV status was unknown and possibly confounded expanded clonotype changes.

Next came a second PCR, run for about 6 to 11 cycles, which used a sample-barcoded 5' primer along with a J-beta primer mix. From the 5' RACE reads, TCRdb called clonotypes with MiXCR, one entry per CDR3 protein. The repertoire has approximately 780,000 distinct CDR3 sequences, 25% to 30% of them found once; the top ten carry 2.5% to 3.5%. This clonotype was seen repeatedly, ten times or more. Its antigen is currently unknown. These data also formed part of another study, on T cells of mothers and their children. That study reports: All donors were healthy and Caucasian; they were a few mothers and their six children. In the second PCR, M1S primer introduced barcodes and 2-4 random bases.

The TCR sequence derives from a boy between 10 and 17 years old in good health. Sample: blood.

The CDR3 is CASSPTAREETQYF. CDR3 in DNA: TGTGCCAGCTCACCAACAGCGAGGGAAGAGACCCAGTACTTC. The chain has TRBV18 and TRBJ2-5, with a possible D match to TRBD2 (5 bases). This CDR3 spans 14 amino acids. The V gene's germline CDR1 is KGHSH and CDR2 LQKENI. Trimming cost V 2 bases and J 3 bases, with 10 bases left between them.